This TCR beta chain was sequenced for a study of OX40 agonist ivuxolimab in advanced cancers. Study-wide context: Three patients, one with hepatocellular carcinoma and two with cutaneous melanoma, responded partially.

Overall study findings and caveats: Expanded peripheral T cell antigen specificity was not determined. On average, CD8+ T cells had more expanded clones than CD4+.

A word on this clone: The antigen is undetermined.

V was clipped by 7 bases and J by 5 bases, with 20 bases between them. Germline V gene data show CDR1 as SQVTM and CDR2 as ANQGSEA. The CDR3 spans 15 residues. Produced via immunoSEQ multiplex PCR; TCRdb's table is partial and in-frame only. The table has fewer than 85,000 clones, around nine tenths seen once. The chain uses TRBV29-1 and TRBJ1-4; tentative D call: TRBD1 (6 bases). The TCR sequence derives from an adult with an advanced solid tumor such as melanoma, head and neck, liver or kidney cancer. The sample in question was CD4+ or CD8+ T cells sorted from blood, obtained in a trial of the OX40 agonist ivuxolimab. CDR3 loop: CSAGWGAGRNEKLFF. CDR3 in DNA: TGCAGCGCCGGATGGGGGGCGGGCCGAAATGAAAAACTGTTTTTT.